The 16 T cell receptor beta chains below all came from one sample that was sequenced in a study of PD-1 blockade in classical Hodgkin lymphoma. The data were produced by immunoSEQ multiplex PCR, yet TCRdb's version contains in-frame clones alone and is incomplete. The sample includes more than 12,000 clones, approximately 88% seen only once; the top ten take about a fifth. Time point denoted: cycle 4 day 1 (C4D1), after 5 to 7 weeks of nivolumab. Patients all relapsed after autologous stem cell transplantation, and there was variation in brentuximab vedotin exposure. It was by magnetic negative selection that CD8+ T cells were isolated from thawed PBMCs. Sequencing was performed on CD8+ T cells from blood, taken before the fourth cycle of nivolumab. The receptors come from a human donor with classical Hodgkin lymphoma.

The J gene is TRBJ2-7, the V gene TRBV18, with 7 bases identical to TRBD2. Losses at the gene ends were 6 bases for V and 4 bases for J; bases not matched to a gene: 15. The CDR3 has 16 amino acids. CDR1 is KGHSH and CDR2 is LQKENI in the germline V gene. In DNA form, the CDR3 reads TGTGCCAGCTCCCCGGCGGCGGGGGAAGATAGTTACGAGCAGTACTTC. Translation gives CASSPAAGEDSYEQYF.

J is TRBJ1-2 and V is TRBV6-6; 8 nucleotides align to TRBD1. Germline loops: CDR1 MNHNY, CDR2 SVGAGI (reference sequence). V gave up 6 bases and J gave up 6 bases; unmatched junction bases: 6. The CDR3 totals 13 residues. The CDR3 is CASRDREVDGYTF. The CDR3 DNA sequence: TGTGCCAGCAGGGACAGGGAGGTGGATGGCTACACCTTC.

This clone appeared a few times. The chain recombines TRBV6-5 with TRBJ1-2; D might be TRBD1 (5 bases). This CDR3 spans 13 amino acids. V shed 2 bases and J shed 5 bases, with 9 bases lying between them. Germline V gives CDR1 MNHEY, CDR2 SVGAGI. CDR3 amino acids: CASSYGAEYGYTF. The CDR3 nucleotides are TGTGCCAGCAGTTACGGGGCGGAGTATGGCTACACCTTC.

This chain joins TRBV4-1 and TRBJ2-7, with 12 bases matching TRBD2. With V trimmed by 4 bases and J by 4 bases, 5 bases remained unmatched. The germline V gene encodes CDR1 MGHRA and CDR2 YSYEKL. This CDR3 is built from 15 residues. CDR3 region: CASSPLAGGLYEQYF. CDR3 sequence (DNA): TGCGCCAGCAGCCCGCTAGCGGGAGGGCTGTACGAGCAGTACTTC.

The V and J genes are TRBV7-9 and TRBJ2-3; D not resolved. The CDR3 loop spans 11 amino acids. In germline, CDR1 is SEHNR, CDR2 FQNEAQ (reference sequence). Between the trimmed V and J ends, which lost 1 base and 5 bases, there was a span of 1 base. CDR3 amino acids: CASSLEDTQYF. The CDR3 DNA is TGTGCCAGCAGCTTAGAAGATACGCAGTATTTT.

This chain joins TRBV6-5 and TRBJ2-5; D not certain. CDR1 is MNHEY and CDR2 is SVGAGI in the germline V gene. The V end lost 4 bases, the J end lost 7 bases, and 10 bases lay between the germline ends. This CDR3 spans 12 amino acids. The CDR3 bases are TGTGCCAGCAGTTTGGGCCTAGGGACCCAGTACTTC. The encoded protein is CASSLGLGTQYF.

CDR3 nucleotide sequence: TGCGCCAGCAGCCGCCGGGACGCAAGCACAGATACGCAGTATTTT. Translated, it gives CASSRRDASTDTQYF. This chain links TRBV5-1 with TRBJ2-3; D tentatively fits TRBD1 or TRBD2 (5 bases each). V shed 4 bases and J shed 0 bases, with 12 bases lying between them. The CDR3 runs to 15 residues. Germline CDR1 is SGHRS and CDR2 is YFSETQ. The whole variable domain, filled in from reference TRBV5-1 and TRBJ2-3, reads KAGVTQTPRYLIKTRGQQVTLSCSPISGHRSVSWYQQTPGQGLQFLFEYFSETQRNKGNFPGRFSGRQFSNSRSEMNVSTLELGDSALYLCASSRRDASTDTQYFGPGTRLTVL.

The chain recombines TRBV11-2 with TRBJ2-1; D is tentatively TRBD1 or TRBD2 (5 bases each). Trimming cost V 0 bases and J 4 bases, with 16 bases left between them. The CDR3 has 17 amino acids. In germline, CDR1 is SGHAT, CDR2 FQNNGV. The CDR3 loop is CASSLEVLGTYYNEQFF. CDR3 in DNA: TGTGCCAGCAGCTTAGAGGTCCTGGGGACCTATTACAATGAGCAGTTCTTC.

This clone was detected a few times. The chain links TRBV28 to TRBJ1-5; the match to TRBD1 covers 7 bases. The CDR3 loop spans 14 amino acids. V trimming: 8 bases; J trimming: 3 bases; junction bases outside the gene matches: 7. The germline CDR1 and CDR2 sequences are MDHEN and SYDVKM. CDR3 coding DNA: TGTGCCAGCCTACCACAGGGGAACAATCAGCCCCAGCATTTT. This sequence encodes CASLPQGNNQPQHF.

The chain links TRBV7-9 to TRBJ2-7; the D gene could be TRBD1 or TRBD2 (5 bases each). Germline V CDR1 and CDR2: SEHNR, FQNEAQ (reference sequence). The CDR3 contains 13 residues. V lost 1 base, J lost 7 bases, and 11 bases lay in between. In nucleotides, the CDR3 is TGTGCCAGCAGCTTAGGAGGGGCTTGGGAGCAGTACTTC. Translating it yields CASSLGGAWEQYF.

The CDR3 nucleotides read TGTGCCAGCAGTCCACAGACCGGGACTCGGGATGGCTACACCTTC. This sequence encodes CASSPQTGTRDGYTF. This sequence joins TRBV27 and TRBJ1-2, with D possibly matching TRBD1 (5 bases). The CDR3 has 15 amino acids. Trimming cost V 5 bases and J 6 bases, with 19 bases left between them. Germline CDR1 and CDR2: MNHEY and SMNVEV (reference sequence).

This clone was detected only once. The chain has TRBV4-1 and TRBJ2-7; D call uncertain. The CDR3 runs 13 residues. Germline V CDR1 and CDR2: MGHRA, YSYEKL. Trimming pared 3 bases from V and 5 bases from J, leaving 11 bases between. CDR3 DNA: TGCGCCAGCAGCCAGGTTTTCCCCCACGAGCAGTACTTC. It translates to CASSQVFPHEQYF.

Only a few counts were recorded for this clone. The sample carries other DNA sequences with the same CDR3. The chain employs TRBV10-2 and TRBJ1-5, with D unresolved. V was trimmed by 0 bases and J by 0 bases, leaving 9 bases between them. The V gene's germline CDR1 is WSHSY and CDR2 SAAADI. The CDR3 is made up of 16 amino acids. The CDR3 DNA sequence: TGCGCCAGCAGTGAGTCCCCCGGGAATAGCAATCAGCCCCAGCATTTT. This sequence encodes CASSESPGNSNQPQHF.

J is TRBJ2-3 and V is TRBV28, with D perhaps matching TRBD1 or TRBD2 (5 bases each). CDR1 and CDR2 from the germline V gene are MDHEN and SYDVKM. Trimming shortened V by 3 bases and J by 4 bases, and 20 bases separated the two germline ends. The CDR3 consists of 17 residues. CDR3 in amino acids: CASSFILRDASADTQYF. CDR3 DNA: TGTGCCAGCAGTTTTATTCTCCGGGACGCGTCCGCAGATACGCAGTATTTT.

CDR3 amino acids: CASSARQGMNTEAFF. CDR3 nucleotide sequence: TGTGCCAGCAGCGCCCGACAGGGTATGAACACTGAAGCTTTCTTT. J is TRBJ1-1 and V is TRBV7-9, with TRBD1 matching 7 bases. The CDR3 is made up of 15 amino acids. Germline CDR1 SEHNR, CDR2 FQNEAQ (reference sequence). The V gene end was trimmed by 5 bases and the J gene end by 0 bases; junction bases not matched to a gene: 6.

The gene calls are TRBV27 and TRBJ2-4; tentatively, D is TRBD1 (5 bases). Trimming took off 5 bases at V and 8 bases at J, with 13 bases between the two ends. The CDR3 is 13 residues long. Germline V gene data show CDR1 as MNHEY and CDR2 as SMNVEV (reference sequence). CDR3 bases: TGTGCCAGCAGTGACCTCGAAGGGGACATTCAGTACTTC. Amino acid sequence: CASSDLEGDIQYF.